This TCR beta chain was sequenced for a study of blood T cell repertoires in COVID-19. Study summary: Spain, Italy and the United States supplied samples that represented acute and convalescent COVID-19.

Per the study methods: Amplifying reference gene primers gave estimates of nucleated cell counts. The method was immunoSEQ multiplex PCR; TCRdb's version includes in-frame clones alone and lacks a portion of them. The V and J calls and clone size come from that table; D and trimming were worked out from the DNA. The repertoire has 150,000 to 200,000 clones, 70% to 90% of them found once; the top ten carry over 2.5%. The CDR3 contains 16 residues. Germline V gene lookup returns CDR1 MNHEY and CDR2 SMNVEV (reference sequence). V lost 5 bases and J lost 9; bases outside the gene matches: 15. This TCR was sampled from a man aged 55-75 years with acute or convalescent COVID-19. Sequencing was performed on peripheral blood. The V call is TRBV27, the J call TRBJ2-1; 8 bases are a match to TRBD2. CDR3 nucleotide sequence: TGTGCCAGCAGTCCCTCCTGGCTAGCGGGTGGTAGTGAGCAGTTCTTC. Translated, it gives CASSPSWLAGGSEQFF.